This T cell receptor beta chain was captured in a study of OX40 agonist ivuxolimab in advanced cancers. Study-level information: Head and neck, renal cell, melanoma or hepatocellular carcinoma were the cancers that dose-escalation patients had. Under the entry rules, prior anti-PD-1, anti-PD-L1 or anti-CTLA-4 therapy was allowed, and about 40% had some.

This CDR3 is built from 16 residues. V lost 0 bases, J lost 0 bases, and 12 bases lay in between. Germline CDR1 reads WNHNN; CDR2 reads SYGVQD (reference sequence). This clone occurred a few times. The assay was immunoSEQ multiplex PCR, and TCRdb's table has in-frame clones only and misses some. The sample yields more than 100,000 clones, 90% seen once. The chain links TRBV10-1 to TRBJ2-7; D call uncertain. The TCR comes from an adult with an advanced solid tumor such as melanoma, head and neck, liver or kidney cancer. Sequencing used CD4+ or CD8+ T cells sorted from blood, obtained in a trial of the OX40 agonist ivuxolimab. The CDR3 coding sequence is TGCGCCAGCAGTGAGTCCTGGTCCCCCCGCTCCTACGAGCAGTACTTC. Its protein is CASSESWSPRSYEQYF.